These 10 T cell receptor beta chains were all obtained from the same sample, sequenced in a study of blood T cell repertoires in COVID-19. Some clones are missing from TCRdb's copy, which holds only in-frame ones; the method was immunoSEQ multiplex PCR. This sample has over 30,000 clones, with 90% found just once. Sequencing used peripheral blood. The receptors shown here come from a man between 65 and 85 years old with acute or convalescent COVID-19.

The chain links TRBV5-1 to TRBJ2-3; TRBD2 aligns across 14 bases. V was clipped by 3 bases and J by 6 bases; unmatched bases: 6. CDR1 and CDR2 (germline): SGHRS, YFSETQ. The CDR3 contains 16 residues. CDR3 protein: CASSYGTSGSFDTQYF. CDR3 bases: TGCGCCAGCAGCTACGGGACTAGCGGGAGTTTCGATACGCAGTATTTT.

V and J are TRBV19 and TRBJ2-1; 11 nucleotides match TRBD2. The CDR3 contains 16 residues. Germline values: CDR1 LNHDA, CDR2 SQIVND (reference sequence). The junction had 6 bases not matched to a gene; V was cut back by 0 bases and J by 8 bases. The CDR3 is CASSIDSSGRKDEQFF. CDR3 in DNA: TGTGCCAGTAGTATAGATTCTAGCGGGAGGAAGGATGAGCAGTTCTTC.

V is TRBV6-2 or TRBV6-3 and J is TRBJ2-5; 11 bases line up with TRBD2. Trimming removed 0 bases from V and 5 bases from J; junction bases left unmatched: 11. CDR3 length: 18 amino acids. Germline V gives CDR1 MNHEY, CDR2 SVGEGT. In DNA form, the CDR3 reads TGTGCCAGCAGTTACTCCCTAGCGGGAGGCAATAGTGGGGAGACCCAGTACTTC. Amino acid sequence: CASSYSLAGGNSGETQYF.

CDR3 residues: CASSLDSGLRQETQYF. CDR3 nucleotide sequence: TGTGCCAGCAGCTTAGATTCGGGACTTCGACAAGAGACCCAGTACTTC. The chain combines TRBV7-8 with TRBJ2-5; weak D call: TRBD2 (6 bases). This CDR3 spans 16 amino acids. Trimming pared 1 base from V and 2 bases from J, leaving 14 bases between. In germline, CDR1 is SGHVS, CDR2 FQNEAQ.

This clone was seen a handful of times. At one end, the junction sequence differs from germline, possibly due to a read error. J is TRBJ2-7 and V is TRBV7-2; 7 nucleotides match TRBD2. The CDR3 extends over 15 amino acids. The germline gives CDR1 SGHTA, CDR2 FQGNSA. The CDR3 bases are TGTGCCAGCAGCCTAGCGGCAGGCGACCCCTACGAGCAGTACTTC. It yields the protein CASSLAAGDPYEQYF.

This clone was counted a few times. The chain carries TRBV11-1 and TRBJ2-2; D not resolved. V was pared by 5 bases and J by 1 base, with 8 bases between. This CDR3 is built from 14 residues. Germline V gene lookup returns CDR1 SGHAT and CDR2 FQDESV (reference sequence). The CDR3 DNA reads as TGTGCCAGCAGCCCCGCTAGGAACACCGGGGAGCTGTTTTTT. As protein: CASSPARNTGELFF. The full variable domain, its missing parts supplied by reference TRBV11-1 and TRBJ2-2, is EAEVAQSPRYKITEKSQAVAFWCDPISGHATLYWYRQILGQGPELLVQFQDESVVDDSQLPKDRFSAERLKGVDSTLKIQPAELGDSAMYLCASSPARNTGELFFGEGSRLTVL.

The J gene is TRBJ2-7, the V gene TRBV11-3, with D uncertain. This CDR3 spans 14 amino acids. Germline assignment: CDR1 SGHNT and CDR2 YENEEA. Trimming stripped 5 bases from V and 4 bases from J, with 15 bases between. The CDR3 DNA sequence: TGTGCCAGCAGCCCCGACGCCTCCGGGTACGAGCAGTACTTC. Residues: CASSPDASGYEQYF.

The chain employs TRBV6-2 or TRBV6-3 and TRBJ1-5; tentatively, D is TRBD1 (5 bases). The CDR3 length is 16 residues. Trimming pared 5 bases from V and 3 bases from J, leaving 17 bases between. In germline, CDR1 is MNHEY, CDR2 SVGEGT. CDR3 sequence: CASSRHRDSYNQPQHF. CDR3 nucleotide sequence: TGTGCCAGCAGTCGACATCGGGACTCCTACAATCAGCCCCAGCATTTT.

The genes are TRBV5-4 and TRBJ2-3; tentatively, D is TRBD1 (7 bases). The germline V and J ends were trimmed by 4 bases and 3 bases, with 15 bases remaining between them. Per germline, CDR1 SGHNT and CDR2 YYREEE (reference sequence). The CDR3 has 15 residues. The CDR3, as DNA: TGTGCCAGCAGCGCCTGGACAGGAGGGACAGATACGCAGTATTTT. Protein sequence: CASSAWTGGTDTQYF.

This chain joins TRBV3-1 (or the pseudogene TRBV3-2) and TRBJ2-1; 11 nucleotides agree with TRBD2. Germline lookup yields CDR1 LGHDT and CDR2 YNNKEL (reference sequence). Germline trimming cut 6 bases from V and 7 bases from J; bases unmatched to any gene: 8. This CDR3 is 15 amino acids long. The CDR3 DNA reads TGTGCCAGCAGGAGTAGCGGGAGGGCCAGTAATGAGCAGTTCTTC. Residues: CASRSSGRASNEQFF.